A selection of T cell receptor beta chains follows, all from one sample in a study of blood T cell repertoires in COVID-19. Data came from immunoSEQ multiplex PCR; TCRdb stores just in-frame clones and leaves some out. This sample yields around 250,000 clones, of which 80% to 90% are seen a single time; 3.5% to 4.5% belongs to the top ten. Sample: PBMCs or T cells enriched from blood (not recorded which). The receptors were sampled from a woman in her twenties or thirties who had recovered from COVID-19. The CDR3 runs from the conserved cysteine through the conserved F or W. Each record gives: V gene, clone size, CDR3 protein. Clone size is stated in some rows and not others, as once, few, many or a class when expanded.

>TRBV3-1/TRBV3-2|NA
CASSLRTVEGGYTF
>TRBV5-4|NA
CASSQKLQGGTEAFF
>TRBV28|NA
CASSFDSFNQPQHF
>TRBV9|NA
CASSVALTSTDTQYF
>TRBV30|NA
CAWDRDSNQPQHF
>TRBV21-1|few
CASSIWTGEGFEQYF
>TRBV19|few
CASSIGTGGSYEQYF
>TRBV19|NA
CASSPTGTSNEKLFF
>TRBV4-3|NA
CASSTDRGPRDTGELFF
>TRBV11-3|NA
CASSFDRWDTQYF
>TRBV7-3|NA
CASPPAGVTLDTQYF
>TRBV7-9|NA
CASSWTSGSTGELFF
>TRBV7-3|NA
CASSLSPPGETSYEQYF
>TRBV28|NA
CASRGDTEAFF
>TRBV27|once
CASSSRGGGDTEAFF
>TRBV9|NA
CASTGLAGTGELFF
>TRBV18|NA
CASSLWTSGSSYNEQFF
>TRBV11-2|NA
CASSPQGAREKLFF
>TRBV3-1/TRBV3-2|NA
CASSQRHEVYGYTF